This T cell receptor (beta chain) was sequenced during a study of T-cell memory formation after mild COVID-19. Study-level findings and limits: Day 37-peaking second-wave clones had unconfirmed SARS-CoV-2 specificity.

Comment on this clonotype: Its cognate antigen is unknown.

Using its own MiXCR run on the 5' RACE reads, TCRdb lists one record per CDR3 protein. The sample lists 400,000 or so distinct CDR3 sequences; approximately 20% were seen once. V dropped 1 base and J dropped 6 bases, with 22 bases sitting between them. Germline CDR1 GTSNPN, CDR2 SVGIG (reference sequence). The CDR3 sequence is 16 residues long. Sequenced material: PBMCs or a T cell subset sorted from them (not recorded which). The TCR sequence derives from an adult woman who had mild COVID-19 (a few samples of this study predate the infection). Cell type and time point are not known. This chain joins TRBV30 and TRBJ2-7; D perhaps matches TRBD1 (6 bases). The CDR3 DNA follows: TGTGCCTGGAGTGGGGAACGAGGGGGTCACGGTTCCGAGCAGTACTTC. This translates into CAWSGERGGHGSEQYF. The whole variable domain, remainder taken from reference TRBV30 and TRBJ2-7, is SQTIHQWPATLVQPVGSPLSLECTVEGTSNPNLYWYRQAAGRGLQLLFYSVGIGQISSEVPQNLSASRPQDRQFILSSKKLLLSDSGFYLCAWSGERGGHGSEQYFGPGTRLTVT.